This entry features one TCR beta chain sequence. This sample was taken from a study of early stage breast cancer tumors. The table came from immunoSEQ multiplex PCR; TCRdb's copy has only in-frame clones and leaves some out. The data show approximately 6,100 clones, nearly 80% seen once. V lost 5 bases to trimming and J lost 4 bases; unmatched junction nucleotides: 2. Germline-derived CDR1 and CDR2 are SGHNT and YENEEA. This CDR3 spans 14 amino acids. This TCR was sampled from an older person with breast cancer. The chain is built from TRBV11-3 and TRBJ2-2; the match to TRBD2 covers 9 bases. The sequenced material came from normal breast tissue next to the tumor. CDR3 nucleotides: TGTGCCAGCAGCGGACTAGCGACCACCGGGGAGCTGTTTTTT. It codes for CASSGLATTGELFF.